The rows below give T cell receptor beta chains drawn from one sample of a study of shared clonotypes between healthy human individuals. Assay used: immunoSEQ multiplex PCR; TCRdb lists only in-frame clones, some missing. The sample has 2 million to 3 million clones, 85% to 95% seen once; the top ten hold about 0.13%. Sequences were obtained from naive CD4+ T cells sorted from blood. The receptors here all came from a man younger than 35 in good health. CDR3s include the opening cysteine and the closing phenylalanine or tryptophan. Each record gives: D gene, clone size, J gene, V gene, CDR3 protein, CDR3 DNA. The D gene is left open where the match is weak. Expanded clones get a size class; other rows say once, few or many, or leave the size out.

d_gene: NA
abundance: NA
j_gene: TRBJ1-2
v_gene: TRBV7-9
CDR3aa: CASTPWGTANYGYTF
CDR3nt: TGTGCCAGCACCCCGTGGGGGACGGCTAACTATGGCTACACCTTC

d_gene: NA
abundance: once
j_gene: TRBJ1-2
v_gene: TRBV5-1
CDR3aa: CASSSQGDYGYTF
CDR3nt: TGCGCCAGCAGCTCACAGGGTGACTATGGCTACACCTTC

d_gene: TRBD2
abundance: NA
j_gene: TRBJ2-1
v_gene: TRBV7-9
CDR3aa: CASSQLAFGSYNEQFF
CDR3nt: TGTGCCAGCAGTCAACTAGCGTTTGGCTCCTACAATGAGCAGTTCTTC

d_gene: TRBD1
abundance: NA
j_gene: TRBJ1-2
v_gene: TRBV4-1
CDR3aa: CASSQANTGGNYGYTF
CDR3nt: TGCGCCAGCAGCCAAGCAAACACAGGGGGCAACTATGGCTACACCTTC

d_gene: NA
abundance: NA
j_gene: TRBJ2-2
v_gene: TRBV5-1
CDR3aa: CASSLGRGNTGELFF
CDR3nt: TGCGCCAGCAGCTTGGGGAGAGGGAACACCGGGGAGCTGTTTTTT

d_gene: TRBD1
abundance: NA
j_gene: TRBJ2-2
v_gene: TRBV10-3
CDR3aa: CAISPHGTGNTGELFF
CDR3nt: TGTGCCATCAGTCCCCACGGGACAGGAAACACCGGGGAGCTGTTTTTT

d_gene: TRBD2
abundance: NA
j_gene: TRBJ2-1
v_gene: TRBV18
CDR3aa: CASSPPAGNEQFF
CDR3nt: TGTGCCAGCTCACCACCAGCGGGAAATGAGCAGTTCTTC

d_gene: TRBD2
abundance: NA
j_gene: TRBJ2-7
v_gene: TRBV28
CDR3aa: CASAGEGRSSYEQYF
CDR3nt: TGTGCCAGCGCTGGGGAGGGCCGAAGCTCCTACGAGCAGTACTTC

d_gene: TRBD2
abundance: NA
j_gene: TRBJ2-5
v_gene: TRBV9
CDR3aa: CASSVGTSGGGETQYF
CDR3nt: TGTGCCAGCAGCGTAGGGACTAGCGGGGGAGGAGAGACCCAGTACTTC

d_gene: TRBD1
abundance: NA
j_gene: TRBJ1-1
v_gene: TRBV11-2
CDR3aa: CASSLAGQGAEAFF
CDR3nt: TGTGCCAGCAGCCTGGCTGGACAGGGCGCTGAAGCTTTCTTT

d_gene: TRBD1
abundance: NA
j_gene: TRBJ2-6
v_gene: TRBV5-1
CDR3aa: CASSLAAGGSGANVLTF
CDR3nt: TGCGCCAGCAGCTTGGCAGCAGGGGGCAGTGGGGCCAACGTCCTGACTTTC

d_gene: TRBD2
abundance: NA
j_gene: TRBJ2-4
v_gene: TRBV7-3
CDR3aa: CASSLSGGGRKNIQYF
CDR3nt: TGTGCCAGCAGCTTAAGTGGCGGGGGTCGTAAAAACATTCAGTACTTC

d_gene: TRBD1
abundance: NA
j_gene: TRBJ1-3
v_gene: TRBV6-1
CDR3aa: CASSGGTGGNTIYF
CDR3nt: TGTGCCAGCAGTGGTGGGACAGGTGGAAACACCATATATTTT

d_gene: NA
abundance: NA
j_gene: TRBJ2-7
v_gene: TRBV14
CDR3aa: CASSPPHSSYEQYF
CDR3nt: TGTGCCAGCAGCCCCCCACACAGCTCCTACGAGCAGTACTTC

d_gene: NA
abundance: NA
j_gene: TRBJ1-3
v_gene: TRBV10-2
CDR3aa: CASSDGQSYGNTIYF
CDR3nt: TGCGCCAGCAGTGACGGACAGTCGTATGGAAACACCATATATTTT

d_gene: NA
abundance: NA
j_gene: TRBJ2-2
v_gene: TRBV4-1
CDR3aa: CASSPPSGYTGELFF
CDR3nt: TGCGCCAGCAGCCCACCGTCAGGGTACACCGGGGAGCTGTTTTTT

d_gene: NA
abundance: NA
j_gene: TRBJ1-2
v_gene: TRBV27
CDR3aa: CASSFGTRGNYGYTF
CDR3nt: TGTGCCAGCAGTTTCGGAACCAGGGGAAACTATGGCTACACCTTC

d_gene: TRBD2
abundance: NA
j_gene: TRBJ2-5
v_gene: TRBV6-6
CDR3aa: CASSSSGIVGTQYF
CDR3nt: TGTGCCAGCAGTTCTAGCGGGATCGTTGGGACCCAGTACTTC

d_gene: TRBD2
abundance: NA
j_gene: TRBJ2-1
v_gene: TRBV5-4
CDR3aa: CASSLSGGNEQFF
CDR3nt: TGTGCCAGCAGCCTATCGGGAGGGAATGAGCAGTTCTTC

d_gene: NA
abundance: NA
j_gene: TRBJ2-1
v_gene: TRBV6-5
CDR3aa: CASNSRGEQFF
CDR3nt: TGTGCCAGCAACTCTCGCGGTGAGCAGTTCTTC

d_gene: NA
abundance: once
j_gene: TRBJ2-7
v_gene: TRBV2
CDR3aa: CASSENGGTSNEQYF
CDR3nt: TGTGCCAGCAGTGAAAATGGCGGGACGTCCAACGAGCAGTACTTC

d_gene: TRBD1
abundance: NA
j_gene: TRBJ2-4
v_gene: TRBV10-3
CDR3aa: CATGTGENIQYF
CDR3nt: TGTGCCACCGGGACAGGAGAAAACATTCAGTACTTC

d_gene: NA
abundance: NA
j_gene: TRBJ2-3
v_gene: TRBV7-9
CDR3aa: CASTGRQGGDTQYF
CDR3nt: TGTGCCAGCACCGGGCGGCAGGGTGGTGATACGCAGTATTTT

d_gene: NA
abundance: NA
j_gene: TRBJ1-3
v_gene: TRBV2
CDR3aa: CASSDHLSGNTIYF
CDR3nt: TGTGCCAGCAGTGACCACCTCTCTGGAAACACCATATATTTT

d_gene: NA
abundance: NA
j_gene: TRBJ2-7
v_gene: TRBV18
CDR3aa: CASSLVHDSYEQYF
CDR3nt: TGTGCCAGCTCACTAGTCCACGACTCCTACGAGCAGTACTTC

d_gene: NA
abundance: NA
j_gene: TRBJ1-5
v_gene: TRBV7-9
CDR3aa: CASSLGRGGVGNQPQHF
CDR3nt: TGTGCCAGCAGCTTAGGTAGGGGGGGAGTGGGCAATCAGCCCCAGCATTTT

d_gene: NA
abundance: NA
j_gene: TRBJ2-2
v_gene: TRBV7-9
CDR3aa: CASSLVVMRGHKAGELFF
CDR3nt: TGTGCCAGCAGCTTAGTAGTGATGAGGGGACACAAGGCCGGGGAGCTGTTTTTT

d_gene: NA
abundance: NA
j_gene: TRBJ1-1
v_gene: TRBV5-1
CDR3aa: CASSLGYQNTEAFF
CDR3nt: TGCGCCAGCAGCTTGGGGTACCAGAACACTGAAGCTTTCTTT

d_gene: NA
abundance: NA
j_gene: TRBJ2-6
v_gene: TRBV5-1
CDR3aa: CASSPLTLLSGANVLTF
CDR3nt: TGCGCCAGCAGCCCCTTGACACTTCTCTCTGGGGCCAACGTCCTGACTTTC

d_gene: NA
abundance: NA
j_gene: TRBJ1-4
v_gene: TRBV6-5
CDR3aa: CASSYTGHTNEKLFF
CDR3nt: TGTGCCAGCAGCTACACGGGACACACTAATGAAAAACTGTTTTTT

d_gene: TRBD2
abundance: NA
j_gene: TRBJ2-7
v_gene: TRBV6-4
CDR3aa: CASSDTAETSGLYEQYF
CDR3nt: TGTGCCAGCAGTGACACAGCTGAGACTAGCGGGCTCTACGAGCAGTACTTC

d_gene: TRBD2
abundance: NA
j_gene: TRBJ2-3
v_gene: TRBV10-3
CDR3aa: CAINPAGGPTDTQYF
CDR3nt: TGTGCCATCAATCCAGCGGGAGGGCCCACAGATACGCAGTATTTT

d_gene: NA
abundance: NA
j_gene: TRBJ2-7
v_gene: TRBV30
CDR3aa: CAWSPWGRTYGYEQYF
CDR3nt: TGTGCCTGGAGTCCTTGGGGACGGACTTACGGCTACGAGCAGTACTTC

d_gene: NA
abundance: NA
j_gene: TRBJ2-1
v_gene: TRBV5-1
CDR3aa: CASSLQTKYEQFF
CDR3nt: TGCGCCAGCAGCCTACAGACCAAGTATGAGCAGTTCTTC

d_gene: TRBD2
abundance: NA
j_gene: TRBJ2-1
v_gene: TRBV2
CDR3aa: CASQRVGRELGSDEQFF
CDR3nt: TGTGCCAGCCAAAGGGTAGGGCGGGAGTTAGGTAGTGATGAGCAGTTCTTC

d_gene: NA
abundance: NA
j_gene: TRBJ2-7
v_gene: TRBV27
CDR3aa: CASSLSRAYEQYF
CDR3nt: TGTGCCAGCAGTTTATCGAGGGCCTACGAGCAGTACTTC

d_gene: TRBD1
abundance: NA
j_gene: TRBJ1-5
v_gene: TRBV10-3
CDR3aa: CAISLDRDNQPQHF
CDR3nt: TGTGCCATCAGCTTAGACAGGGACAATCAGCCCCAGCATTTT

d_gene: TRBD2
abundance: NA
j_gene: TRBJ2-3
v_gene: TRBV10-1
CDR3aa: CASSLAGSTDTQYF
CDR3nt: TGCGCCAGCAGTTTAGCGGGTAGCACAGATACGCAGTATTTT

d_gene: TRBD1
abundance: NA
j_gene: TRBJ2-3
v_gene: TRBV7-9
CDR3aa: CASSTGQGLFTDTQYF
CDR3nt: TGTGCCAGCAGCACAGGACAGGGCCTATTCACAGATACGCAGTATTTT

d_gene: NA
abundance: NA
j_gene: TRBJ2-7
v_gene: TRBV15
CDR3aa: CATSAQSGRGYEQYF
CDR3nt: TGTGCCACCAGCGCTCAGAGTGGTAGGGGCTACGAGCAGTACTTC

d_gene: TRBD1
abundance: once
j_gene: TRBJ2-5
v_gene: TRBV10-3
CDR3aa: CAVGLGAGQGKETQYF
CDR3nt: TGTGCCGTCGGCCTAGGCGCGGGACAGGGAAAAGAGACCCAGTACTTC

d_gene: NA
abundance: few
j_gene: TRBJ1-3
v_gene: TRBV30
CDR3aa: CAWRQAPGNTIYF
CDR3nt: TGTGCCTGGAGACAGGCCCCTGGAAACACCATATATTTT

d_gene: TRBD2
abundance: NA
j_gene: TRBJ2-1
v_gene: TRBV30
CDR3aa: CAWSSGGPREQFF
CDR3nt: TGTGCCTGGAGTTCGGGAGGGCCGAGGGAGCAGTTCTTC

d_gene: NA
abundance: NA
j_gene: TRBJ1-1
v_gene: TRBV19
CDR3aa: CASSTLSVANTEAFF
CDR3nt: TGTGCCAGTAGTACCCTGAGTGTCGCTAACACTGAAGCTTTCTTT

d_gene: NA
abundance: NA
j_gene: TRBJ1-5
v_gene: TRBV30
CDR3aa: CAWMGARPQHF
CDR3nt: TGTGCCTGGATGGGGGCCCGGCCCCAGCATTTT

d_gene: NA
abundance: NA
j_gene: TRBJ2-7
v_gene: TRBV2
CDR3aa: CASSWDGPYEQYF
CDR3nt: TGTGCCAGCAGTTGGGACGGACCCTACGAGCAGTACTTC

d_gene: NA
abundance: NA
j_gene: TRBJ2-1
v_gene: TRBV5-6
CDR3aa: CASSFSWQRSSYNEQFF
CDR3nt: TGTGCCAGCAGCTTCTCCTGGCAGCGGAGCTCCTACAATGAGCAGTTCTTC